Below are 32 T cell receptor beta chains sequenced from a single sample in a study of human T cells and chemical hapten exposure. Each CDR3 protein gets one entry after TCRdb re-called the RACE reads with MiXCR. The sample lists some 89,000 distinct CDR3 sequences; more than 8.5% were seen once. The sample's time point: patch test 2, 6 weeks after DPC sensitization. Treatment in this sample: therapeutic diphenylcyclopropenone sensitization with weekly scalp DPC. The sequencing used whole blood, collected in connection with sensitization to the hapten diphenylcyclopropenone (DPC). The receptor set was obtained from a woman aged 25 to 39 with alopecia areata. Some clones in this sample may be carry-over from other donors' samples.

There are many counts of this clonotype. The chain is built from TRBV6-2 or TRBV6-3 and TRBJ2-2; D ambiguous. Germline V CDR1 and CDR2: MNHEY, SVGEGT. The CDR3 length is 12 residues. V dropped 6 bases and J dropped 5 bases, with 7 bases sitting between them. Here the CDR3 reads CASSHITGELFF. DNA for the CDR3: TGTGCCAGCAGCCATATTACCGGGGAGCTGTTTTTT.

This clonotype was seen ten or more times. V and J are TRBV11-2 and TRBJ2-5; D is possibly TRBD1 or TRBD2 (5 bases each). CDR3 size: 13 residues. Germline values: CDR1 SGHAT, CDR2 FQNNGV. V lost 7 bases to trimming and J lost 1 base, with 10 bases between them. CDR3 in DNA: TGTGCCAGCACCCACGGGACCCAAGAGACCCAGTACTTC. This gives the protein CASTHGTQETQYF.

This clonotype was recorded a few times. The chain uses TRBV24-1 and TRBJ2-2; the D gene is possibly TRBD2 (6 bases). Trimming removed 5 bases at V and 4 bases at J, with 13 bases between. The CDR3 has 15 amino acids. Germline CDR1 and CDR2: KGHDR and SFDVKD. Here the CDR3 reads CATSGAGSGTGELFF. DNA of the CDR3: TGTGCCACCAGTGGGGCGGGGTCCGGCACCGGGGAGCTGTTTTTT.

This clonotype was recorded at least ten times. The genes are TRBV12-3 or TRBV12-4 and TRBJ1-5; D is undetermined. CDR3 size: 12 residues. V lost 4 bases and J lost 12, with 13 bases in between. In DNA, the CDR3 is TGTGCCAGCAGTTCTGAGACATTGAGCCAGCATTTT. Its translation is CASSSETLSQHF.

The chain joins TRBV28 to TRBJ1-6, with 10 bases matching TRBD1. V dropped 5 bases and J dropped 10; count of bases not matched to a gene: 8. This CDR3 has 15 residues. Germline V lookup: CDR1 MDHEN, CDR2 SYDVKM. In DNA, the CDR3 is TGTGCCAGCAGTCTACTGACAGGGGGCTACTCACCCCTCCACTTT. Translation gives CASSLLTGGYSPLHF.

This clonotype was detected many times. The chain has TRBV2 and TRBJ2-5; a weak D match, TRBD1 (6 bases). V gave up 0 bases and J gave up 2 bases, with 7 bases separating them. The CDR3 has 14 amino acids. Germline assignment: CDR1 SNHLY and CDR2 FYNNEI. The DNA of the CDR3 is TGTGCCAGCAGTGAAGCAAGGGGGCAAGAGACCCAGTACTTC. It translates to CASSEARGQETQYF.

This clonotype showed up many times. V and J are TRBV7-9 and TRBJ1-5; a weak D match, TRBD1 (6 bases). The CDR3 runs to 14 residues. Trimming took off 5 bases at V and 7 bases at J, with 15 bases between the two ends. The germline CDR1 and CDR2 sequences are SEHNR and FQNEAQ (reference sequence). The CDR3 spells CASSEGGRAQPQHF. The CDR3 coding sequence is TGTGCCAGCAGCGAGGGGGGTAGGGCCCAGCCCCAGCATTTT.

This clonotype was seen many times. The gene calls are TRBV6-2 or TRBV6-3 and TRBJ2-5, with D maybe TRBD2 (6 bases). This CDR3 has 13 amino acids. V dropped 2 bases and J dropped 4 bases, with 8 bases sitting between them. Looked up from germline, CDR1 is MNHEY and CDR2 is SVGEGT. CDR3 nucleotide sequence: TGTGCCAGCAGTTACGCCGGGGGAGAGACCCAGTACTTC. Its protein product is CASSYAGGETQYF.

The rearrangement joins TRBV29-1 to TRBJ1-5; a weak D match, TRBD1 (5 bases). Germline V CDR1 and CDR2: SQVTM, ANQGSEA. The CDR3 has 12 amino acids. The V gene lost 7 bases and the J gene lost 0 bases, with 7 bases spanning the gap. CDR3 in DNA: TGCAGCGCAGGGTATAGCAATCAGCCCCAGCATTTT. It encodes CSAGYSNQPQHF.

The chain combines TRBV14 with TRBJ2-7; D is perhaps TRBD1 (5 bases). V shed 0 bases and J shed 7 bases, with 13 bases lying between them. From germline, CDR1 is SGHDN and CDR2 FVKESK. The CDR3 has 14 amino acids. CDR3 loop: CASSQDQGPVEQYF. CDR3 bases: TGTGCCAGCAGCCAAGATCAGGGCCCCGTTGAGCAGTACTTC.

This clonotype appeared many times. The CDR3 region is CASSPAVGGNTGELFF. In DNA, the CDR3 is TGTGCCAGCAGCCCCGCGGTGGGGGGGAACACCGGGGAGCTGTTTTTT. This rearrangement joins TRBV7-3 to TRBJ2-2, with D possibly being TRBD2 (6 bases). Germline V gene sequence: CDR1 SGHTA, CDR2 FQGTGA. Trimming removed 5 bases at V and 1 base at J, with 14 bases between. This CDR3 spans 16 amino acids.

This clonotype was seen ten or more times. The V gene is TRBV7-9, the J gene TRBJ2-7, with a tentative D call TRBD2 (5 bases). Trimming left V 5 bases short and J 2 bases short, with 10 bases between. From germline, CDR1 is SEHNR and CDR2 FQNEAQ (reference sequence). The CDR3 is 13 residues long. The CDR3, as DNA: TGTGCCAGCAGCGGGCGACTAACCTACGAGCAGTACTTC. This codes for CASSGRLTYEQYF.

The chain uses TRBV7-8 and TRBJ1-5, with a tentative D call TRBD1 (5 bases). The CDR3 contains 15 residues. The V end lost 5 bases, the J end lost 3 bases, and 14 bases lay between the germline ends. CDR1 is SGHVS, CDR2 FQNEAQ, per germline. The CDR3 nucleotides read TGTGCCAGCAGCGCCAGACAGAATGCCAATCAGCCCCAGCATTTT. Amino acid sequence: CASSARQNANQPQHF.

This clonotype was seen repeatedly, ten times or more. The chain carries TRBV12-3 or TRBV12-4 and TRBJ1-1; 7 nucleotides align to TRBD1. The CDR3 length is 15 residues. V shed 4 bases, J shed 4 bases, and the junction held 9 bases outside the gene matches. The CDR3 here is CASSSRRGLGTEAFF. CDR3 DNA: TGTGCCAGCAGTTCGCGTAGGGGGCTGGGCACTGAAGCTTTCTTT.

This clonotype was seen repeatedly, ten times or more. The chain is built from TRBV18 and TRBJ2-3; the D gene could be TRBD1 or TRBD2 (5 bases each). This CDR3 is 17 amino acids long. The V and J ends lost 2 bases and 4 bases respectively, with 19 bases between them. Germline V gives CDR1 KGHSH, CDR2 LQKENI. The CDR3 DNA reads TGTGCCAGCTCACCAGCTCGTGGGACCATGGGGGCAGATACGCAGTATTTT. This translates into CASSPARGTMGADTQYF.

There are many counts of this clonotype. V and J are TRBV4-3 and TRBJ1-1; no definite D call. The CDR3 loop spans 15 amino acids. Germline V gene lookup returns CDR1 LGHNA and CDR2 YSLEER. V was pared by 0 bases and J by 4 bases, with 12 bases between. The CDR3 DNA reads as TGCGCCAGCAGCCAAGATATTAGGTCGGGCACTGAAGCTTTCTTT. Protein sequence: CASSQDIRSGTEAFF.

This clonotype was detected many times. V gene TRBV5-1 combines with J gene TRBJ1-1; TRBD1 is a possible D gene (6 bases). V lost 6 bases to trimming and J lost 1 base, with 19 bases between them. CDR1 is SGHRS, CDR2 YFSETQ, per germline. CDR3 length equals 16 residues. In nucleotides, the CDR3 is TGCGCCAGCAAAGGGGGGTTTAGTCAGACGAACACTGAAGCTTTCTTT. The encoded protein is CASKGGFSQTNTEAFF. The whole variable domain, remainder taken from reference TRBV5-1 and TRBJ1-1, is KAGVTQTPRYLIKTRGQQVTLSCSPISGHRSVSWYQQTPGQGLQFLFEYFSETQRNKGNFPGRFSGRQFSNSRSEMNVSTLELGDSALYLCASKGGFSQTNTEAFFGQGTRLTVV.

This clonotype was picked up a small number of times. Its ends do not fully match the called genes, so a read error is possible. This sequence joins TRBV7-7 and TRBJ1-5; possibly TRBD1 for D (6 bases). The CDR3 runs 16 residues. Looked up from germline, CDR1 is SSHAT and CDR2 is FNYEAQ (reference sequence). CDR3 residues: CASRYHAGVRNQPQHF. CDR3 bases: TGTGCTAGCAGATATCACGCAGGGGTGCGCAATCAGCCCCAGCATTTT.

The rearrangement uses TRBV10-3 and TRBJ2-5, with D possibly matching TRBD1 (6 bases). V was cut by 10 bases and J by 2 bases, with 14 bases left in between. This CDR3 is built from 13 residues. The V gene's germline CDR1 is ENHRY and CDR2 SYGVKD. The CDR3 DNA is TGTGCCACCGCCAGAGACAGGCAAGAGACCCAGTACTTC. Amino acids: CATARDRQETQYF.

This clonotype was counted between two and nine times. The CDR3 loop reads CASGAWEQYF. The CDR3 DNA reads as TGTGCCAGCGGAGCCTGGGAGCAGTACTTC. The rearrangement uses TRBV28 and TRBJ2-7; no clear D gene. The germline V and J ends were trimmed by 8 bases and 7 bases, with 9 bases remaining between them. Germline V gene lookup returns CDR1 MDHEN and CDR2 SYDVKM. The CDR3 has 10 residues.

On this clonotype: Sequence at one end of the junction differs from germline and may be a read error. The J gene is TRBJ2-5, the V gene TRBV6-1; no definite D call. The CDR3 loop spans 13 amino acids. Germline V gene sequence: CDR1 MNHNS, CDR2 SASEGT. The CDR3 coding sequence is TGTGCCAGCACTATACAGCTACAAGAGGCCCAGTACTTC. Translation: CASTIQLQEAQYF.

This clonotype was seen a few times. V gene TRBV3-1 combines with J gene TRBJ2-2; D call uncertain. V was trimmed by 2 bases and J by 4 bases, leaving 8 bases between them. The germline gives CDR1 LGHDT, CDR2 YNNKEL (reference sequence). This CDR3 has 14 residues. The CDR3 DNA reads TGTGCCAGCAGCCAAAGTCTGGGCACCGGGGAGCTGTTTTTT. Translating gives CASSQSLGTGELFF.

This clonotype was seen ten or more times. The J gene is TRBJ1-6, the V gene TRBV18; 7 bases line up with TRBD1. Germline V gene lookup returns CDR1 KGHSH and CDR2 LQKENI. CDR3 length equals 15 residues. The J segment lost 7 bases and the V segment lost 3 bases, leaving 6 bases of the junction unmatched. The CDR3, as DNA: TGTGCCAGCTCACCGACACAGGGGCGGAATTCACCCCTCCACTTT. Its protein product is CASSPTQGRNSPLHF.

The sample holds many counts of this clonotype. CDR3 residues: CASSYRTVNSPLHF. CDR3 nucleotide sequence: TGTGCCAGCAGTTACCGGACAGTAAATTCACCCCTCCACTTT. J is TRBJ1-6 and V is TRBV6-5, with D tentatively TRBD1 (6 bases). Trimming left V 2 bases short and J 7 bases short, with 9 bases between. The CDR3 sequence is 14 residues long. CDR1 and CDR2 from the germline V gene are MNHEY and SVGAGI.

The chain has TRBV20-1 and TRBJ1-6; TRBD1 matches 7 bases. Germline CDR1 and CDR2: DFQATT and SNEGSKA (reference sequence). Trimming took 6 bases from V and 7 from J; bases not matched to a gene: 6. The CDR3 length is 13 residues. CDR3 in amino acids: CSAQTGKNSPLHF. Here the CDR3 DNA reads TGCAGTGCCCAGACAGGGAAAAATTCACCCCTCCACTTT.

This clonotype was recorded at least ten times. This chain links TRBV7-9 with TRBJ1-2, with a tentative D call TRBD1 (5 bases). V lost 10 bases, J lost 1 base, and 19 bases lay in between. The germline gives CDR1 SEHNR, CDR2 FQNEAQ (reference sequence). The CDR3 spans 15 residues. In DNA, the CDR3 is TGTGCCACTAACCACGCAGGGCTCCATAACTATGGCTACACCTTC. This encodes CATNHAGLHNYGYTF.

The chain uses TRBV11-1 and TRBJ2-1; unclear D gene. Germline V lookup: CDR1 SGHAT, CDR2 FQDESV (reference sequence). V lost 2 bases and J lost 3, with 8 bases in between. CDR3 size: 14 residues. Here the CDR3 DNA reads TGTGCCAGCAGCTTAATGCGCCTCTACAATGAGCAGTTCTTC. It is translated as CASSLMRLYNEQFF. The variable domain in full, completed from reference TRBV11-1 and TRBJ2-1, reads EAEVAQSPRYKITEKSQAVAFWCDPISGHATLYWYRQILGQGPELLVQFQDESVVDDSQLPKDRFSAERLKGVDSTLKIQPAELGDSAMYLCASSLMRLYNEQFFGPGTRLTVL.

This clonotype occurred many times. This chain connects TRBV29-1 to TRBJ1-1; D gene uncertain. The germline V and J ends were trimmed by 1 base and 8 bases, with 8 bases remaining between them. The CDR3 is made up of 11 amino acids. Germline CDR1 SQVTM, CDR2 ANQGSEA. The CDR3 sequence: CSVEGVSEAFF. DNA for the CDR3: TGCAGCGTTGAAGGGGTTTCGGAAGCTTTCTTT.

In its sample, this clonotype was seen many times. The chain links TRBV12-3 or TRBV12-4 to TRBJ1-6; D gene ambiguous. The CDR3 covers 14 residues. V lost 5 bases and J lost 9, with 14 bases in between. The CDR3 sequence: CASSGWERGSPLHF. CDR3 sequence (DNA): TGTGCCAGCAGTGGGTGGGAGCGCGGTTCACCCCTCCACTTT.

To note about this clonotype: A read error may explain this, as a much larger clone is one base away. This chain's CDR3 is CASSHHLNTAELFF. CDR3 coding DNA: TGCGCCAGCAGCCACCACCTGAACACCGCGGAGCTGTTTTTT. The V gene is TRBV4-1, the J gene TRBJ2-2; D not resolved. CDR3 length equals 14 residues. Germline CDR1 and CDR2: MGHRA and YSYEKL.

This clonotype has only a few counts. The V and J genes are TRBV18 and TRBJ2-2, with a possible D match to TRBD1 (5 bases). V was clipped by 4 bases and J by 0 bases, with 18 bases between them. The germline V gene encodes CDR1 KGHSH and CDR2 LQKENI. The CDR3 runs 18 residues. The CDR3 here is CASSLSRHTGPNTGELFF. As DNA, the CDR3 is TGTGCCAGCTCACTTTCGAGACACACAGGACCGAACACCGGGGAGCTGTTTTTT.

This chain uses TRBV29-1 with TRBJ1-1; D is ambiguous. The germline V and J ends were trimmed by 7 bases and 0 bases, with 6 bases remaining between them. CDR3 length: 11 residues. Germline V CDR1 and CDR2: SQVTM, ANQGSEA. The CDR3: CSAFMNTEAFF. In DNA form, the CDR3 reads TGCAGCGCTTTCATGAACACTGAAGCTTTCTTT.